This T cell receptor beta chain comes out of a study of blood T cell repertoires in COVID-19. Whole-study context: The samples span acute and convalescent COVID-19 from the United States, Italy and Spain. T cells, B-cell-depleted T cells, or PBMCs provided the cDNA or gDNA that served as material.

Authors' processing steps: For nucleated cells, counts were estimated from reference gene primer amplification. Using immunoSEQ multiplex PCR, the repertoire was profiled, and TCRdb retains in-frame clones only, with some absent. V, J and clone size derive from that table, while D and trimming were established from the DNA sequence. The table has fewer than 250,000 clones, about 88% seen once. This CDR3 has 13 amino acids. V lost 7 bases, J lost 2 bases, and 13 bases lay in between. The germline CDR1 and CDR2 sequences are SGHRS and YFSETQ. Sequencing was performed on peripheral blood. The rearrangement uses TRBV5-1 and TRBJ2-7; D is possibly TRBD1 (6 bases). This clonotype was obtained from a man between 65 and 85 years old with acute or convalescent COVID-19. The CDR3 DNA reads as TGCGCCAGCGGCCGGGACACCACCTACGAGCAGTACTTC. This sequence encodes CASGRDTTYEQYF.